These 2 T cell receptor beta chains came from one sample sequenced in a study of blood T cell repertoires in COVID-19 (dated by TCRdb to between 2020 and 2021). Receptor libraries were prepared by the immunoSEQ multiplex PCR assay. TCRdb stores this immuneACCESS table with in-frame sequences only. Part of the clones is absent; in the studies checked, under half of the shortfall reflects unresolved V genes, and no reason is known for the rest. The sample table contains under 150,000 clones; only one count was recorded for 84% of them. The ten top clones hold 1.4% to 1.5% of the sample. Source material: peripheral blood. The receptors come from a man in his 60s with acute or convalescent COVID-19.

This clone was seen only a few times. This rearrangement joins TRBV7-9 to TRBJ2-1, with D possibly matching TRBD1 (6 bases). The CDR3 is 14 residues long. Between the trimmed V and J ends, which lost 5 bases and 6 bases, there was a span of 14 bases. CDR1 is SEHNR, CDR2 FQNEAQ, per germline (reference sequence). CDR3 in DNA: TGTGCCAGCAGCCCCCCGGACAGTCCCAATGAGCAGTTCTTC. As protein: CASSPPDSPNEQFF.

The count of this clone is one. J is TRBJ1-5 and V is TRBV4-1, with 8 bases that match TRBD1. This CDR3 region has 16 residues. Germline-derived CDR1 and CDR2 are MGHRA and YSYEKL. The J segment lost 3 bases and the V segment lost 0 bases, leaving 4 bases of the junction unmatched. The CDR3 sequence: CASSQDPDRANQPQHF. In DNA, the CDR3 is TGCGCCAGCAGCCAAGATCCGGACAGGGCCAATCAGCCCCAGCATTTT.